This TCR beta chain was captured in a study of T cell responses to AZD1222 COVID-19 vaccine. General study points: Unmutated variant regions reportedly attract nearly half of all spike-specific TCRs. Donors were chiefly white British, with a greater number of females, and clonal diversity was perhaps underestimated.

Measured with immunoSEQ multiplex PCR; TCRdb has only the in-frame clones, and not every one. The profile covers around 120,000 clones, with roughly 90% appearing a single time and 1.1% taken by the ten largest. The CDR3 consists of 18 residues. Germline assignment: CDR1 SGHRS and CDR2 YFSETQ. The V end was cut by 3 bases, the J end by 0 bases, with 19 bases between. As concerns this clone: What it recognizes is unknown.

The sequences come from peripheral blood, collected on day 0 of AZD1222 vaccination. This receptor was taken from an adult in good health. The gene calls are TRBV5-1 and TRBJ1-3; perhaps TRBD1 as D (5 bases). CDR3 nucleotides: TGCGCCAGCAGCTCCCTCCCGGGGGGGGTCCACTCTGGAAACACCATATATTTT. Translated: CASSSLPGGVHSGNTIYF. Based on the CDR3 plus reference TRBV5-1 and TRBJ1-3, the full variable domain is KAGVTQTPRYLIKTRGQQVTLSCSPISGHRSVSWYQQTPGQGLQFLFEYFSETQRNKGNFPGRFSGRQFSNSRSEMNVSTLELGDSALYLCASSSLPGGVHSGNTIYFGEGSWLTVV.